The rows below give T cell receptor beta chains drawn from one sample of a study of T cell changes during pregnancy in multiple sclerosis. The table came from immunoSEQ multiplex PCR; TCRdb's copy has only in-frame clones and leaves some out. The sample comprises 95,000 to 100,000 clones, about 91% of which are singletons, and 2.5% to 4% rests with the top ten. Sample: peripheral blood, taken in the second trimester of pregnancy. All receptors come from a female donor with multiple sclerosis, enrolled in a pregnancy study. CDR3s include the opening cysteine and the closing phenylalanine or tryptophan. Each record gives: D gene, clone size, J gene, V gene, CDR3 protein, CDR3 DNA. D genes are given only for firm matches. The listing skips clone size in some rows; elsewhere it reads once, few, many or a size class.

d_gene: NA; abundance: NA; j_gene: TRBJ2-7; v_gene: TRBV6-5; CDR3aa: CASSSTGVGLNYEQYF; CDR3nt: TGTGCCAGCAGTTCAACAGGGGTGGGACTGAATTACGAGCAGTACTTC
d_gene: NA; abundance: NA; j_gene: TRBJ2-3; v_gene: TRBV6-1; CDR3aa: CASSEAQHPTDTQYF; CDR3nt: TGTGCCAGCAGCGAAGCACAACACCCGACAGATACGCAGTATTTT
d_gene: TRBD2; abundance: NA; j_gene: TRBJ2-1; v_gene: TRBV19; CDR3aa: CASRAGTSGRFHNEQFF; CDR3nt: TGTGCCAGTAGGGCCGGGACTAGCGGGAGATTTCACAATGAGCAGTTCTTC
d_gene: TRBD2; abundance: NA; j_gene: TRBJ2-1; v_gene: TRBV27; CDR3aa: CASYRGLAGYNEQFF; CDR3nt: TGTGCCAGTTACCGCGGGCTAGCGGGATACAATGAGCAGTTCTTC
d_gene: NA; abundance: NA; j_gene: TRBJ1-4; v_gene: TRBV21-1; CDR3aa: CASSKEETGATNEKLFF; CDR3nt: TGTGCCAGCAGCAAAGAGGAGACAGGGGCAACTAATGAAAAACTGTTTTTT
d_gene: NA; abundance: NA; j_gene: TRBJ2-1; v_gene: TRBV7-2; CDR3aa: CASSPRLLFFDEQFF; CDR3nt: TGTGCCAGCAGCCCCAGGCTCCTCTTTTTCGATGAGCAGTTCTTC
d_gene: NA; abundance: NA; j_gene: TRBJ1-2; v_gene: TRBV11-2; CDR3aa: CASSRGEGYGYTF; CDR3nt: TGTGCCAGCAGCCGGGGAGAGGGCTATGGCTACACCTTC
d_gene: NA; abundance: NA; j_gene: TRBJ2-7; v_gene: TRBV7-2; CDR3aa: CASSLFVAGEQYF; CDR3nt: TGTGCCAGCAGCTTATTCGTTGCGGGAGAGCAGTACTTC
d_gene: NA; abundance: NA; j_gene: TRBJ2-7; v_gene: TRBV28; CDR3aa: CASSLQGLHYEQYF; CDR3nt: TGTGCCAGCAGCCTACAGGGATTACACTACGAGCAGTACTTC
d_gene: NA; abundance: NA; j_gene: TRBJ2-4; v_gene: TRBV6-9; CDR3aa: CAKRNSKNIQYF; CDR3nt: TGTGCCAAAAGGAACAGCAAAAACATTCAGTACTTC
d_gene: NA; abundance: NA; j_gene: TRBJ1-2; v_gene: TRBV9; CDR3aa: CASSVNPALNTQAGYTF; CDR3nt: TGTGCCAGCAGCGTCAACCCGGCCCTTAATACTCAGGCTGGCTACACCTTC
d_gene: NA; abundance: NA; j_gene: TRBJ2-7; v_gene: TRBV27; CDR3aa: CASSSQGMPIYEQYF; CDR3nt: TGTGCCAGCAGTTCTCAGGGGATGCCAATCTACGAGCAGTACTTC
d_gene: NA; abundance: once; j_gene: TRBJ2-7; v_gene: TRBV2; CDR3aa: CASSVFRQDYEQYF; CDR3nt: TGTGCCAGCAGTGTCTTTAGACAGGACTACGAGCAGTACTTC
d_gene: TRBD2; abundance: NA; j_gene: TRBJ2-7; v_gene: TRBV15; CDR3aa: CATSRVLAGDLEQYF; CDR3nt: TGTGCCACCAGCAGAGTACTAGCGGGAGATCTTGAACAGTACTTC
d_gene: TRBD2; abundance: NA; j_gene: TRBJ2-1; v_gene: TRBV19; CDR3aa: CASSPGLAGGYEQFF; CDR3nt: TGTGCCAGTAGTCCTGGACTAGCGGGAGGTTATGAGCAGTTCTTC
d_gene: TRBD1; abundance: NA; j_gene: TRBJ2-2; v_gene: TRBV7-2; CDR3aa: CASSLHSGGVGGELFF; CDR3nt: TGTGCCAGCAGCTTACACTCAGGGGGCGTAGGCGGGGAGCTGTTTTTT
d_gene: TRBD2; abundance: NA; j_gene: TRBJ2-7; v_gene: TRBV5-6; CDR3aa: CASSLVLAGGYEQYF; CDR3nt: TGTGCCAGCAGCTTGGTACTAGCGGGAGGATACGAGCAGTACTTC
d_gene: TRBD1; abundance: NA; j_gene: TRBJ1-5; v_gene: TRBV27; CDR3aa: CASGLQGAGQPQHF; CDR3nt: TGTGCCAGCGGACTACAGGGGGCCGGTCAGCCCCAGCATTTT
d_gene: NA; abundance: NA; j_gene: TRBJ1-1; v_gene: TRBV6-5; CDR3aa: CATQWNTEAFF; CDR3nt: TGTGCCACCCAGTGGAACACTGAAGCTTTCTTT
d_gene: NA; abundance: NA; j_gene: TRBJ1-1; v_gene: TRBV29-1; CDR3aa: CSVGQMNTEAFF; CDR3nt: TGCAGCGTCGGACAGATGAACACTGAAGCTTTCTTT
d_gene: NA; abundance: NA; j_gene: TRBJ2-1; v_gene: TRBV29-1; CDR3aa: CSVPVVNEQFF; CDR3nt: TGCAGCGTTCCCGTTGTCAATGAGCAGTTCTTC
d_gene: NA; abundance: NA; j_gene: TRBJ2-7; v_gene: TRBV6-1; CDR3aa: CASSDLKGTINEQYF; CDR3nt: TGTGCCAGCAGTGATTTGAAGGGGACAATCAACGAGCAGTACTTC
d_gene: NA; abundance: once; j_gene: TRBJ2-3; v_gene: TRBV7-2; CDR3aa: CASFRTYLYF; CDR3nt: TGTGCCAGCTTCCGGACTTATTTGTATTTT
d_gene: NA; abundance: NA; j_gene: TRBJ1-3; v_gene: TRBV6-1; CDR3aa: CASSEGRGTGNTIYF; CDR3nt: TGTGCCAGCAGTGAAGGGCGGGGAACTGGAAACACCATATATTTT
d_gene: NA; abundance: NA; j_gene: TRBJ1-1; v_gene: TRBV27; CDR3aa: CASSLLRGLTEAFF; CDR3nt: TGTGCCAGCAGTTTATTAAGGGGGTTGACTGAAGCTTTCTTT
d_gene: TRBD2; abundance: few; j_gene: TRBJ2-1; v_gene: TRBV9; CDR3aa: CASSVGLAPGEGEQFF; CDR3nt: TGTGCCAGCAGCGTGGGACTAGCTCCGGGGGAGGGTGAGCAGTTCTTC
d_gene: NA; abundance: once; j_gene: TRBJ2-1; v_gene: TRBV6-1; CDR3aa: CASRTRDEQFF; CDR3nt: TGTGCCAGCCGCACGAGGGATGAGCAGTTCTTC
d_gene: TRBD2; abundance: NA; j_gene: TRBJ2-1; v_gene: TRBV6-5; CDR3aa: CASSYMTSGRNNEQFF; CDR3nt: TGTGCCAGCAGTTACATGACTAGCGGGAGAAACAATGAGCAGTTCTTC
d_gene: NA; abundance: NA; j_gene: TRBJ1-5; v_gene: TRBV5-6; CDR3aa: CASSLAVTGVSNQPQHF; CDR3nt: TGTGCCAGCAGCTTGGCGGTTACGGGGGTAAGCAATCAGCCCCAGCATTTT
d_gene: NA; abundance: NA; j_gene: TRBJ2-3; v_gene: TRBV10-3; CDR3aa: CAISPLYAKQGGKDTQYF; CDR3nt: TGTGCCATCAGTCCCCTATACGCTAAGCAGGGAGGTAAAGATACGCAGTATTTT
d_gene: TRBD1; abundance: NA; j_gene: TRBJ1-5; v_gene: TRBV19; CDR3aa: CASSSPGQNSNQPQHF; CDR3nt: TGTGCCAGTAGTTCACCGGGACAGAATAGCAATCAGCCCCAGCATTTT
d_gene: TRBD2; abundance: NA; j_gene: TRBJ2-1; v_gene: TRBV19; CDR3aa: CASSILAGTYNEQFF; CDR3nt: TGTGCCAGTAGTATACTAGCGGGGACCTACAATGAGCAGTTCTTC
d_gene: TRBD1; abundance: few; j_gene: TRBJ2-7; v_gene: TRBV29-1; CDR3aa: CSVEGRDRPYEQYF; CDR3nt: TGCAGCGTTGAAGGTCGGGACAGGCCCTACGAGCAGTACTTC
d_gene: TRBD1; abundance: NA; j_gene: TRBJ2-7; v_gene: TRBV6-5; CDR3aa: CASSYRGDRGSYEQYF; CDR3nt: TGTGCCAGCAGTTACCGCGGGGACAGGGGATCCTACGAGCAGTACTTC
d_gene: TRBD1; abundance: NA; j_gene: TRBJ1-5; v_gene: TRBV5-1; CDR3aa: CASSPGGQLSQPQHF; CDR3nt: TGCGCCAGCAGCCCCGGGGGACAGCTTAGCCAGCCCCAGCATTTT
d_gene: NA; abundance: NA; j_gene: TRBJ2-5; v_gene: TRBV28; CDR3aa: CASRPPGRQETQYF; CDR3nt: TGTGCCAGCAGGCCCCCAGGAAGACAAGAGACCCAGTACTTC
d_gene: TRBD1; abundance: NA; j_gene: TRBJ2-7; v_gene: TRBV27; CDR3aa: CASTFLTGATFGEQYF; CDR3nt: TGTGCCAGCACCTTCTTGACAGGGGCCACCTTTGGGGAGCAGTACTTC
d_gene: TRBD2; abundance: NA; j_gene: TRBJ2-1; v_gene: TRBV7-8; CDR3aa: CASSLGREYYNEQFF; CDR3nt: TGTGCCAGCAGCTTAGGGCGGGAGTACTACAATGAGCAGTTCTTC
d_gene: NA; abundance: NA; j_gene: TRBJ2-2; v_gene: TRBV27; CDR3aa: CASSTEQGGGELFF; CDR3nt: TGTGCCAGCAGTACAGAACAGGGTGGCGGGGAGCTGTTTTTT
d_gene: NA; abundance: NA; j_gene: TRBJ1-1; v_gene: TRBV6-5; CDR3aa: CASSYSHPGLGTEAFF; CDR3nt: TGTGCCAGCAGTTACTCTCACCCAGGGTTGGGCACTGAAGCTTTCTTT